This T cell receptor (beta chain) was profiled in a study of blood T cell repertoires in COVID-19. CDR1 is LNHDA and CDR2 is SQIVND in the germline V gene (reference sequence). V was shortened by 5 bases and J by 0 bases, with 8 bases between the two germline ends. The CDR3 totals 14 residues. In the study's own analysis: Quantification of nucleated cells was approximated via reference gene primer amplification. The method was immunoSEQ multiplex PCR; TCRdb's version includes in-frame clones alone and lacks a portion of them. That table gives V, J and clone size, and the DNA gave D and trimming. The sample gives 250,000 or so clones, around 83% of which show up once; 5% to 7.5% is in the top ten.

Sequencing was performed on PBMCs or T cells enriched from blood (not recorded which). The clonotype comes from a woman aged 50 to 60 who had been exposed to COVID-19. This chain links TRBV19 with TRBJ2-4, with D uncertain. CDR3 residues: CASSLSLAKNIQYF. In DNA form, the CDR3 reads TGTGCCAGTAGTTTGAGCCTAGCCAAAAACATTCAGTACTTC.